This T cell receptor (beta chain) stems from a study of tumour-infiltrating T cells in Burkitt lymphoma. Study at large: All epidemiological Burkitt lymphoma subtypes were represented in the cohort. Productive clonality predicted overall and progression-free survival.

Libraries were prepared by immunoSEQ multiplex PCR; TCRdb keeps only in-frame clonotypes and omits some of them. The sample has about 1,300 clones; more than 75% are singletons. The CDR3 spans 15 residues. The germline V gene encodes CDR1 SGDLS and CDR2 YYNGEE. The trim removed 3 bases at V and 1 base at J, leaving 5 bases unmatched. The chain has TRBV9 and TRBJ2-3, with TRBD2 identical over 7 bases. This clonotype originated in a human donor with Burkitt lymphoma. The sequencing sample was made of tumor tissue. The DNA for the CDR3 is TGTGCCAGCAGCGGCGGGCTAGCGGGCACAGATACGCAGTATTTT. As protein: CASSGGLAGTDTQYF.